These T cell receptor beta chains were read from a single sample in a study of blood T cell repertoires in COVID-19. The table came from immunoSEQ multiplex PCR; TCRdb's copy has only in-frame clones and leaves some out. The repertoire holds 150,000 or so clones, with 85% to 95% as singletons. The sample was peripheral blood. These receptors came from a woman in her sixties with COVID-19, enrolled during active disease. Each CDR3 is given with its conserved first and last residue. A D gene is named only where the DNA matches it firmly. The size entry is marked missing in some rows and otherwise reads once, few, many or a size class.

V gene,clone size,D gene,J gene,CDR3 DNA,CDR3 protein
TRBV5-1,NA,NA,TRBJ1-1,TGCGCCAGCAGCCTGACAGCCATGAACACTGAAGCTTTCTTT,CASSLTAMNTEAFF
TRBV5-1,NA,TRBD1,TRBJ1-1,TGCGCCAGCAGCTTGGATCAGGCAGGGGGAGCTTTCTTT,CASSLDQAGGAFF
TRBV5-6,NA,NA,TRBJ1-2,TGTGCCAGCAGCTCGAACCTCCGGGGGGACTATGGCTACACCTTC,CASSSNLRGDYGYTF
TRBV20-1,NA,NA,TRBJ1-5,TGCAGTGCTAGTCGCGGAAATAGCAATCAGCCCCAGCATTTT,CSASRGNSNQPQHF
TRBV5-1,NA,NA,TRBJ1-4,TGCGCCAGCAGCTTGGCCCTAGGCTCAACTAATGAAAAACTGTTTTTT,CASSLALGSTNEKLFF
TRBV12-3/TRBV12-4,NA,TRBD1,TRBJ2-7,TGTGCCACCCGCGCGGGACAGGCCTACGAGCAGTACTTC,CATRAGQAYEQYF
TRBV2,NA,TRBD1,TRBJ1-4,TGTGCCAGCAGTGGGGACAGAACTACGTCACCTGAAAAACTGTTTTTT,CASSGDRTTSPEKLFF
TRBV29-1,NA,NA,TRBJ1-1,TGCAGCGTCCAAAGGGGAAACACTGAAGCTTTCTTT,CSVQRGNTEAFF
TRBV18,NA,NA,TRBJ2-2,TGTGCCAGCTCACAGAGTCGGACCGGGGAGCTGTTTTTT,CASSQSRTGELFF
TRBV19,NA,TRBD1,TRBJ1-5,TGTGCCAGTAGTAAAACTCGGACAGGGGATCAGCCCCAGCATTTT,CASSKTRTGDQPQHF
TRBV19,NA,NA,TRBJ1-2,TGTGCCAGTAGTCACATGGGACAAAACTATGGCTACACCTTC,CASSHMGQNYGYTF
TRBV6-2/TRBV6-3,NA,NA,TRBJ2-5,TGTGCCAGCAGTTGGACACTCTTAGAGACCCAGTACTTC,CASSWTLLETQYF
TRBV27,NA,TRBD1,TRBJ2-6,TGTGCCAGCACCTTGGGACAGTTCTCTGGGGCCAACGTCCTGACTTTC,CASTLGQFSGANVLTF
TRBV5-6,NA,NA,TRBJ1-5,TGTGCCAGCAGCTTGGGACCGGGGGGTCAGCCCCAGCATTTT,CASSLGPGGQPQHF
TRBV19,few,NA,TRBJ1-1,TGTGCCAGTAGGACCTGGGGGGGGAGGAACACTGAAGCTTTCTTT,CASRTWGGRNTEAFF
TRBV7-3,NA,NA,TRBJ1-3,TGTGCCAGCAGCACTGACAGCCATGGAAACACCATATATTTT,CASSTDSHGNTIYF
TRBV30,NA,NA,TRBJ2-5,TGTGCCTGGAGTGTAGTCGCGGCTCCCACCCAGACCCAGTACTTC,CAWSVVAAPTQTQYF
TRBV7-9,once,TRBD2,TRBJ2-1,TGTGCCAGCAGCTCCGCGGGGGGGCTCTACAATGAGCAGTTCTTC,CASSSAGGLYNEQFF
TRBV5-6,NA,TRBD1,TRBJ1-2,TGTGCCAGCAGCGCACAGGGGTCCTATGGCTACACCTTC,CASSAQGSYGYTF
TRBV6-6,NA,TRBD1,TRBJ2-7,TGTGCCAGCGCGTTAGGGACAGGGACGTACGAGCAGTACTTC,CASALGTGTYEQYF
TRBV2,NA,NA,TRBJ1-3,TGTGCCAGCAGTGAACGGGCAGGGCCCGGAAACACCATATATTTT,CASSERAGPGNTIYF
TRBV5-6,NA,NA,TRBJ1-5,TGTGCCAGCAGCTCAGTATGGGAGAATCAGCCCCAGCATTTT,CASSSVWENQPQHF
TRBV12-5,NA,NA,TRBJ1-5,TGTGCTAGTGCCAGTTCCAGGAATCAGCCCCAGCATTTT,CASASSRNQPQHF
TRBV2,NA,TRBD1,TRBJ1-2,TGTGCCAGCAGCCTCGGGACAGGGGGCCTGCATGGCTACACCTTC,CASSLGTGGLHGYTF
TRBV6-1,NA,NA,TRBJ1-2,TGTGCCAGCAGTGAATTCGACTCCAGGGCCTCCCTTGGTGGCTACACCTTC,CASSEFDSRASLGGYTF
TRBV29-1,NA,NA,TRBJ1-4,TGCAGCGTTGCGCACAGGGTCGAGGAAAAACTGTTTTTT,CSVAHRVEEKLFF
TRBV19,NA,NA,TRBJ1-1,TGTGCCAGTAGTATAGCGAGGGATTTCAACACTGAAGCTTTCTTT,CASSIARDFNTEAFF
TRBV14,NA,NA,TRBJ2-1,TGTGCCAGCAGCCAGATCCGACGGAGCTCCTACAATGAGCAGTTCTTC,CASSQIRRSSYNEQFF
TRBV5-1,once,TRBD1,TRBJ1-1,TGCGCCAGCAGCTTTATACAGGGGGAGGGTGCTGAAGCTTTCTTT,CASSFIQGEGAEAFF
TRBV6-2/TRBV6-3,NA,TRBD1,TRBJ2-7,TGTGCCAGCAGTTTAGGGACAGTCTCTACGCAGCAGTACTTC,CASSLGTVSTQQYF
TRBV7-3,NA,NA,TRBJ2-7,TGTGCCAGCAGCTTAACACAAGTCGACGAGCAGTACTTC,CASSLTQVDEQYF
TRBV29-1,NA,TRBD1,TRBJ1-2,TGCAGCGTGAAGACAGGGGGCTATGGCTACACCTTC,CSVKTGGYGYTF
TRBV29-1,NA,TRBD1,TRBJ1-1,TGCAGCGTCAACAGGGGAACTGAAGCTTTCTTT,CSVNRGTEAFF
TRBV19,once,TRBD1,TRBJ2-1,TGTGCCAGTACAATCAGAGACAGGGGCGTCAATGAGCAGTTCTTC,CASTIRDRGVNEQFF
TRBV21-1,few,NA,TRBJ2-7,TGTGCCAGCAGCCCCACGGGGGAGGGGAGTCTCTACGAGCAGTACTTC,CASSPTGEGSLYEQYF
TRBV6-1,NA,NA,TRBJ2-7,TGTGCCAGCAGTGAGACAGCTTCCTACGAGCAGTACTTC,CASSETASYEQYF
TRBV6-1,NA,NA,TRBJ1-4,TGTGCCAGCAGTGGAGACACAGGGAAGGGGAGTGAAAAACTGTTTTTT,CASSGDTGKGSEKLFF